This TCR beta chain came from a study of blood T cell repertoires in COVID-19. Study details: In each case, the material was cDNA or gDNA derived from T cells, B-cell-depleted T cells, or PBMCs.

As originally analysed: Researchers report that nucleated cell counts were estimated from reference gene primer amplification. TCRdb keeps only in-frame clones here, not all; method: immunoSEQ multiplex PCR. V, J and clone size are taken as reported in that table, and D and trimming were inferred from the DNA itself. The sample includes roughly 300,000 clones, about 87% of them seen just once. This clone was detected only a few times. V was cut by 2 bases and J by 4 bases, with 9 bases left in between. This CDR3 has 13 residues. Germline CDR1 is MNHEY and CDR2 is SVGAGI. This chain uses TRBV6-5 with TRBJ2-7; D possibly corresponds to TRBD2 (5 bases). The receptor comes from a middle-aged woman who had recovered from COVID-19. The sequenced sample was peripheral blood. Here the CDR3 DNA reads TGTGCCAGCAGTTACGTCCGGGATTACGAGCAGTACTTC. Residues: CASSYVRDYEQYF.